The entry below gives a single T cell receptor beta chain sequence along with its context. This specimen belongs to a study of blood T cell repertoires in COVID-19. Looked up from germline, CDR1 is SQVTM and CDR2 is ANQGSEA. The CDR3 is 14 residues long. V was clipped by 0 bases and J by 3 bases; unmatched bases: 4. The assay was immunoSEQ multiplex PCR, and TCRdb's table has in-frame clones only and misses some. This sample carries some 70,000 clones, 90% of them seen once, and the ten largest clones take less than 0.6%. Sequenced: peripheral blood. The chain is built from TRBV29-1 and TRBJ2-5, with 7 positions matching TRBD2. The sequence was collected from a man aged 50 to 60 with COVID-19, enrolled during active disease. CDR3 protein: CSVEEGLSKETQYF. As DNA, the CDR3 is TGCAGCGTTGAAGAGGGACTATCGAAAGAGACCCAGTACTTC.